The present T cell receptor beta chain was sequenced within a study of blood T cell repertoires in COVID-19. Study in general: Both acute and convalescent COVID-19 samples were obtained from the United States, Italy and Spain. In each case, the material was cDNA or gDNA derived from T cells, B-cell-depleted T cells, or PBMCs.

This CDR3 contains 15 residues. From germline, CDR1 is MNHEY and CDR2 SMNVEV (reference sequence). The V and J ends lost 5 bases and 6 bases respectively, with 18 bases between them. Original methodology: Counts of nucleated cells, estimated from reference gene primer amplification, were obtained. Generated by immunoSEQ multiplex PCR, the TCRdb table keeps only in-frame clones and is missing some. The DNA was the basis for D and trimming; V, J and clone size are from that table. The table has under 95,000 clones, approximately 88% seen once; the top ten hold approximately 34%. The clonotype was recovered from a woman over 75 with active or convalescent COVID-19. This chain connects TRBV27 to TRBJ2-3; weak D call: TRBD2 (6 bases). Input material: peripheral blood. CDR3 bases: TGTGCCAGCAGTCCCCCCGGATTTGGGGGGGATACGCAGTATTTT. Amino acid sequence: CASSPPGFGGDTQYF.